These 10 T cell receptor beta chains came from one sample sequenced in a study of early T cells in non-severe SARS-CoV-2 infection. MiXCR, run by TCRdb on the 5' RACE reads, gives a single entry per CDR3 protein. This sample has around 31,000 distinct CDR3 sequences, with about 8.6% found just once. Sequencing input: whole blood. The receptor source for this set is an adult who was a healthcare worker with PCR-confirmed SARS-CoV-2 infection or an uninfected control (not recorded which).

This clonotype was seen many times. This chain joins TRBV7-3 and TRBJ2-1; 7 bases align to TRBD2. Germline assignment: CDR1 SGHTA and CDR2 FQGTGA. The CDR3 contains 15 residues. The junction had 12 bases not matched to a gene; V was cut back by 5 bases and J by 8 bases. The CDR3, as DNA: TGTGCCAGCAGCCACATCCCGGGACTACCCCATGAGCAGTTCTTC. Protein product: CASSHIPGLPHEQFF.

Ten or more counts support this clonotype. This rearrangement joins TRBV5-4 to TRBJ2-7; 10 bases map to TRBD2. The CDR3 is 15 residues long. Looked up from germline, CDR1 is SGHNT and CDR2 is YYREEE (reference sequence). V lost 4 bases and J lost 7; bases outside the gene matches: 11. CDR3 DNA sequence: TGTGCCAGCAGCCGTCGGAGCGGGGGGGTTTGGGAGCAGTACTTC. Translating it yields CASSRRSGGVWEQYF. Together with reference TRBV5-4 and TRBJ2-7, the CDR3 gives the full variable domain: ETGVTQSPTHLIKTRGQQVTLRCSSQSGHNTVSWYQQALGQGPQFIFQYYREEENGRGNFPPRFSGLQFPNYSSELNVNALELDDSALYLCASSRRSGGVWEQYFGPGTRLTVT.

This clonotype was counted ten times or more. This CDR3 reads CASSNRGNQPQHF. CDR3 nucleotides: TGTGCCAGCAGCAACAGGGGGAATCAGCCCCAGCATTTT. The chain joins TRBV27 to TRBJ1-5; 8 nucleotides align to TRBD1. The germline gives CDR1 MNHEY, CDR2 SMNVEV (reference sequence). Trimming removed 6 bases from V and 4 bases from J; junction bases left unmatched: 2. This CDR3 spans 13 amino acids.

CDR3 coding DNA: TGTGCCAGAAGCAGTGTGAGTGGGTCCTACGAGCAGTACTTC. Its protein product is CARSSVSGSYEQYF. V gene TRBV2 combines with J gene TRBJ2-7; the D is unclear. Germline loops: CDR1 SNHLY, CDR2 FYNNEI. Trimming stripped 9 bases from V and 1 base from J, with 16 bases between. The CDR3 is made up of 14 amino acids.

This clonotype was counted ten times or more. The V gene is TRBV3-1, the J gene TRBJ1-6; no firm D call. The CDR3 extends over 17 amino acids. Trimming took off 0 bases at V and 7 bases at J, with 16 bases between the two ends. Germline V lookup: CDR1 LGHDT, CDR2 YNNKEL (reference sequence). CDR3 nucleotides: TGTGCCAGCAGCCAAGATTTGACCGGGAGGGAGAATTCACCCCTCCACTTT. Residues: CASSQDLTGRENSPLHF.

The rearrangement links TRBV6-2 or TRBV6-3 to TRBJ2-3; TRBD2 agrees at 13 bases. Per germline, CDR1 MNHEY and CDR2 SVGEGT. The length of the CDR3 is 17 residues. V lost 2 bases to trimming and J lost 5 bases; unmatched junction nucleotides: 7. In DNA, the CDR3 is TGTGCCAGCAGTTACCCACTAGCGGGGGGGCCGAAAGATACGCAGTATTTT. Its protein product is CASSYPLAGGPKDTQYF.

At least ten counts were recorded for this clonotype. The chain carries TRBV30 and TRBJ2-4, with 10 bases aligning to TRBD1. The CDR3 length is 13 residues. The V gene end was trimmed by 5 bases and the J gene end by 8 bases; junction bases not matched to a gene: 6. Germline V gene lookup returns CDR1 GTSNPN and CDR2 SVGIG (reference sequence). DNA of the CDR3: TGTGCCTGGGGAACCGGGACAGGGGACATTCAGTACTTC. Protein product: CAWGTGTGDIQYF.

J is TRBJ1-3 and V is TRBV7-6; D uncertain. V lost 5 bases to trimming and J lost 0 bases, with 8 bases between them. The CDR3 length is 14 residues. The germline V gene has CDR1 SGHVS and CDR2 FNYEAQ. DNA of the CDR3: TGTGCCAGCAGCCTCGGCGGCTCTGGAAACACCATATATTTT. It codes for CASSLGGSGNTIYF.

Of note for this clonotype: A much larger clone lies a single base off, so this may be a read error. The rearrangement joins TRBV9 to TRBJ2-2; 9 bases match TRBD1. The germline V gene has CDR1 SGDLS and CDR2 YYNGEE. The CDR3 totals 15 residues. CDR3 amino acids: CVSSVTGGNTGELFF. For the CDR3, the DNA is TGTGTCAGCAGCGTTACAGGGGGCAACACCGGGGAGCTGTTTTTT.

This clonotype has more than one count but fewer than ten. The chain employs TRBV25-1 and TRBJ2-1; no firm D call. V was pared by 4 bases and J by 8 bases, with 12 bases between. Germline CDR1 reads MGHDK; CDR2 reads SYGVNS. The CDR3 is 13 amino acids. The CDR3 spells CASSVRDDDEQFF. CDR3 DNA sequence: TGTGCCAGCAGTGTCCGCGACGACGATGAGCAGTTCTTC.